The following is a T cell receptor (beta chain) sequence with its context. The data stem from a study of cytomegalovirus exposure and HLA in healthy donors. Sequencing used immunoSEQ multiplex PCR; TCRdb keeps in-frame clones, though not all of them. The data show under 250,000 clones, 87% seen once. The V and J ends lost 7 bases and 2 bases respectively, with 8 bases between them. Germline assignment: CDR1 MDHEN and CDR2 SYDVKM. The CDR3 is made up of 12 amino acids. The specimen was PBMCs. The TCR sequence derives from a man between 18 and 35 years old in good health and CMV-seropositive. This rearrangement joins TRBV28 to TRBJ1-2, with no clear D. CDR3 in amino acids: CASNKGNYGYTF. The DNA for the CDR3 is TGTGCCAGCAATAAGGGAAACTATGGCTACACCTTC.